These 23 T cell receptor beta chains were all obtained from the same sample, sequenced in a study of technical replicates of blood from a handful of donors. Clones were sequenced by immunoSEQ multiplex PCR, and TCRdb holds only the in-frame ones, with some missing. The sample contains around 93,000 clones, more than 85% of which appear only once. The sample taken for sequencing was T cells isolated from PBMCs. Every receptor here comes from a human donor in good health.

The V gene is TRBV9, the J gene TRBJ1-2; D perhaps matches TRBD1 (5 bases). V was pared by 0 bases and J by 4 bases, with 16 bases between. This CDR3 is built from 16 residues. Germline loops: CDR1 SGDLS, CDR2 YYNGEE. CDR3 residues: CASSVGGVGAGYGYTF. DNA for the CDR3: TGTGCCAGCAGCGTAGGCGGTGTAGGGGCAGGCTATGGCTACACCTTC.

The chain has TRBV15 and TRBJ2-1, with 7 bases lining up with TRBD2. The germline CDR1 and CDR2 sequences are LNHNV and YYDKDF (reference sequence). V shed 0 bases and J 9 bases; nucleotides not matched to a gene: 8. This CDR3 region has 15 residues. Written as DNA, the CDR3 is TGTGCCACCAGCAGAGAAGGGGCGGGAGAAGGTGAGCAGTTCTTC. Amino acids: CATSREGAGEGEQFF.

A word on this clone: Other DNA sequences from this sample encode an identical CDR3 as well. J is TRBJ2-1 and V is TRBV5-6; no reliable D call. There are 14 residues in the CDR3. Trimming removed 0 bases from V and 0 bases from J, with 4 bases in between. Germline values: CDR1 SGHDT, CDR2 YYEEEE. CDR3 sequence reads: CASSLVSSYNEQFF. Written as DNA, the CDR3 is TGTGCCAGCAGCTTGGTTAGCTCCTACAATGAGCAGTTCTTC.

The chain joins TRBV5-1 to TRBJ2-7, with a possible D match to TRBD2 (6 bases). Trimming stripped 1 base from V and 3 bases from J, with 14 bases between. This CDR3 has 15 residues. Germline CDR1 SGHRS, CDR2 YFSETQ. CDR3 sequence reads: CASSLNAGMVYEQYF. CDR3 DNA: TGCGCCAGCAGCTTGAACGCGGGGATGGTCTACGAGCAGTACTTC.

The chain joins TRBV4-1 to TRBJ2-2, with D unresolved. Trimming cost V 0 bases and J 7 bases, with 6 bases left between them. The length of the CDR3 is 13 residues. Germline V gene lookup returns CDR1 MGHRA and CDR2 YSYEKL. CDR3 loop: CASSQDNGGELFF. CDR3 nucleotides: TGCGCCAGCAGCCAAGATAACGGCGGGGAGCTGTTTTTT.

The chain recombines TRBV30 with TRBJ2-7; no clear D. The length of the CDR3 is 14 residues. In germline, CDR1 is GTSNPN, CDR2 SVGIG (reference sequence). Trimming took off 0 bases at V and 1 base at J, with 10 bases between the two ends. CDR3 DNA: TGTGCCTGGAGTGTACAAGTAAATTCCTACGAGCAGTACTTC. Protein product: CAWSVQVNSYEQYF.

This clone showed up just once. The rearrangement links TRBV2 to TRBJ2-4; D possibly corresponds to TRBD2 (6 bases). V lost 5 bases to trimming and J lost 0 bases, with 11 bases between them. CDR3 length equals 15 residues. Germline V gene data show CDR1 as SNHLY and CDR2 as FYNNEI. Here the CDR3 reads CASSRDFIAKNIQYF. CDR3 DNA: TGTGCCAGCAGTCGGGACTTTATAGCCAAAAACATTCAGTACTTC.

The chain couples TRBV5-4 to TRBJ2-1, with D possibly being TRBD1 (6 bases). Trimming shortened V by 2 bases and J by 2 bases, and 11 bases separated the two germline ends. The CDR3 loop spans 15 amino acids. Germline lookup yields CDR1 SGHNT and CDR2 YYREEE (reference sequence). The CDR3, as DNA: TGTGCCAGCAGCTTTCAAGGGGGACCCTACAATGAGCAGTTCTTC. It translates to CASSFQGGPYNEQFF.

J is TRBJ2-1 and V is TRBV9, with TRBD2 matching 8 bases. The germline gives CDR1 SGDLS, CDR2 YYNGEE. With 6 bases clipped from V and 2 bases from J, the junction kept 4 bases outside the gene matches. CDR3 size: 14 residues. The CDR3 spells CASNGGGPYNEQFF. In DNA form, the CDR3 reads TGTGCCAGCAACGGGGGGGGGCCCTACAATGAGCAGTTCTTC. The full variable domain, its missing parts supplied by reference TRBV9 and TRBJ2-1, is DSGVTQTPKHLITATGQRVTLRCSPRSGDLSVYWYQQSLDQGLQFLIQYYNGEERAKGNILERFSAQQFPDLHSELNLSSLELGDSALYFCASNGGGPYNEQFFGPGTRLTVL.

V is TRBV11-3 and J is TRBJ1-5; 7 bases are a match to TRBD1. V trimming: 1 base; J trimming: 1 base; junction bases outside the gene matches: 1. CDR1 is SGHNT and CDR2 is YENEEA in the germline V gene. The CDR3 runs to 15 residues. CDR3 sequence: CASSLGQGSNQPQHF. In DNA form, the CDR3 reads TGTGCCAGCAGCTTAGGACAGGGCAGCAATCAGCCCCAGCATTTT.

This sequence joins TRBV6-5 and TRBJ2-5, with no clear D. Trimming removed 10 bases at V and 5 bases at J, with 11 bases between. Per the germline V gene, CDR1 is MNHEY and CDR2 is SVGAGI. The CDR3 has 11 residues. The CDR3 sequence: CATRKAETQYF. Written as DNA, the CDR3 is TGTGCCACCAGGAAAGCGGAGACCCAGTACTTC.

This clone was observed a handful of times. Distinct nucleotide sequences in the sample also encode this CDR3. V is TRBV6-4 and J is TRBJ2-1, with 10 bases identical to TRBD2. CDR1 is MRHNA and CDR2 is SNTAGT in the germline V gene. The CDR3 covers 15 residues. Trimming cost V 0 bases and J 4 bases; bases outside gene matches: 0. Here the CDR3 DNA reads TGTGCCAGCAGTGACTCAGCGGGAGGGTACAATGAGCAGTTCTTC. It translates to CASSDSAGGYNEQFF.

In its sample, this clone was seen once. The chain couples TRBV6-1 to TRBJ1-2; the D is unclear. Between the trimmed V and J ends, which lost 7 bases and 7 bases, there was a span of 13 bases. The length of the CDR3 is 12 residues. Germline CDR1 and CDR2: MNHNS and SASEGT. The CDR3 protein is CASTNPASGYTF. In DNA form, the CDR3 reads TGTGCCAGCACTAACCCTGCAAGTGGCTACACCTTC.

The V gene is TRBV11-2, the J gene TRBJ1-1; 7 nucleotides agree with TRBD1. With V trimmed by 5 bases and J by 7 bases, 10 bases remained unmatched. The CDR3 is 14 residues long. The germline gives CDR1 SGHAT, CDR2 FQNNGV. CDR3 DNA sequence: TGTGCCAGCAGCGCGTCCGGGACAGCCTTTGAAGCTTTCTTT. Its protein is CASSASGTAFEAFF.

The V gene is TRBV4-3, the J gene TRBJ2-5, with 7 bases matching TRBD2. V lost 3 bases, J lost 4 bases, and 5 bases stayed unmatched. Germline CDR1 is LGHNA and CDR2 is YSLEER. This CDR3 is built from 14 residues. The CDR3 spells CASSQARTRETQYF. CDR3 in DNA: TGCGCCAGCAGCCAGGCGCGGACTAGAGAGACCCAGTACTTC.

The rearrangement uses TRBV9 and TRBJ2-2; 8 bases align to TRBD2. The trim removed 0 bases at V and 6 bases at J, leaving 4 bases unmatched. Germline V gives CDR1 SGDLS, CDR2 YYNGEE. The CDR3 totals 15 residues. Here the CDR3 reads CASSVAGGRPGELFF. CDR3 nucleotides: TGTGCCAGCAGCGTAGCGGGAGGGCGGCCCGGGGAGCTGTTTTTT.

This clone was observed once. J is TRBJ1-3 and V is TRBV5-1, with D unresolved. The CDR3 loop spans 13 amino acids. The germline V gene encodes CDR1 SGHRS and CDR2 YFSETQ. V gave up 0 bases and J gave up 4 bases, with 5 bases separating them. CDR3 sequence reads: CASSLELGNTIYF. The CDR3 region has the DNA TGCGCCAGCAGCTTGGAACTCGGAAACACCATATATTTT. Supplemented by reference TRBV5-1 and TRBJ1-3, the full variable domain reads KAGVTQTPRYLIKTRGQQVTLSCSPISGHRSVSWYQQTPGQGLQFLFEYFSETQRNKGNFPGRFSGRQFSNSRSEMNVSTLELGDSALYLCASSLELGNTIYFGEGSWLTVV.

The gene calls are TRBV18 and TRBJ1-2, with 8 bases matching TRBD1. The CDR3 consists of 13 residues. The trim removed 3 bases at V and 10 bases at J, leaving 7 bases unmatched. The V gene's germline CDR1 is KGHSH and CDR2 LQKENI. This CDR3 reads CASSPDRERDYTF. CDR3 nucleotide sequence: TGTGCCAGCTCACCGGACAGGGAACGAGACTACACCTTC.

The V and J genes are TRBV11-2 and TRBJ2-1; weak D call: TRBD1 (6 bases). V lost 6 bases and J lost 0, with 18 bases in between. This CDR3 has 17 amino acids. The germline V gene encodes CDR1 SGHAT and CDR2 FQNNGV. CDR3 loop: CASRFTGHLSSYNEQFF. DNA of the CDR3: TGTGCCAGCAGATTTACAGGGCACTTAAGCTCCTACAATGAGCAGTTCTTC.

There are a few counts of this clone. The V call is TRBV6-1, the J call TRBJ1-5; D unresolved. CDR3 size: 12 residues. Looked up from germline, CDR1 is MNHNS and CDR2 is SASEGT. V lost 2 bases and J 11 bases, leaving 10 bases between the germline ends. The DNA for the CDR3 is TGTGCCAGCAGTGAACCTGAGTTTGCCCAGCATTTT. Translated, it gives CASSEPEFAQHF.

V and J are TRBV9 and TRBJ2-7; TRBD1 aligns across 7 bases. V lost 3 bases, J lost 6 bases, and 9 bases stayed unmatched. The CDR3 has 14 residues. CDR1 is SGDLS, CDR2 YYNGEE, per germline. CDR3 sequence (DNA): TGTGCCAGCAGCGCAACAGGGGACATAACCGAGCAGTACTTC. This encodes CASSATGDITEQYF.

The gene calls are TRBV28 and TRBJ2-6; D remains unclear. Germline CDR1 is MDHEN and CDR2 is SYDVKM. The CDR3 runs 14 residues. V was cut by 5 bases and J by 0 bases, with 5 bases left in between. CDR3: CASSEHSGANVLTF. Here the CDR3 DNA reads TGTGCCAGCAGTGAGCACTCTGGGGCCAACGTCCTGACTTTC.

The chain joins TRBV19 to TRBJ1-5; 9 bases fit TRBD1. Germline CDR1 LNHDA, CDR2 SQIVND (reference sequence). The trim removed 5 bases at V and 4 bases at J, leaving 3 bases unmatched. CDR3 length equals 14 residues. For the CDR3, the DNA is TGTGCCAGTAGTTCGACAGGGGGGAATCAGCCCCAGCATTTT. Encoded protein: CASSSTGGNQPQHF.